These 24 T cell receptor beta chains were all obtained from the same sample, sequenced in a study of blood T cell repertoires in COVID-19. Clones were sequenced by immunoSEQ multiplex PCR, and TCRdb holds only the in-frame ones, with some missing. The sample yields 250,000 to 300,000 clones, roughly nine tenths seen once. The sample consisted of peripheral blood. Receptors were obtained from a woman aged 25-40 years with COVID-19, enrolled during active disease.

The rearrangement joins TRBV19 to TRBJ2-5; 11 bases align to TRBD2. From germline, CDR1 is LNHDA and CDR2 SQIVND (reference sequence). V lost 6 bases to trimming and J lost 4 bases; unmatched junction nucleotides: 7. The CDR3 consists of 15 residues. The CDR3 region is CASSVAGGPGETQYF. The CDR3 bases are TGTGCCAGTAGCGTAGCGGGGGGGCCGGGAGAGACCCAGTACTTC.

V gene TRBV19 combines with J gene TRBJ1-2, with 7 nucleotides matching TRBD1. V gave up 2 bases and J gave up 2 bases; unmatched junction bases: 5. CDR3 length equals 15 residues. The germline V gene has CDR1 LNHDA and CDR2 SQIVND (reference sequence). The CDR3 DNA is TGTGCCAGTAGTATAACAGGGGTCGCAAACTATGGCTACACCTTC. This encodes CASSITGVANYGYTF.

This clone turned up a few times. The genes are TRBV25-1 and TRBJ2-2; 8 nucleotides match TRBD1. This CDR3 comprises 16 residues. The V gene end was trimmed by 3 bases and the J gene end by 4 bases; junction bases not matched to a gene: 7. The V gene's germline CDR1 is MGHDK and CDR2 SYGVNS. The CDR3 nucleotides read TGTGCCAGCAGTGACGGCTACAGGGGGGTCACCGGGGAGCTGTTTTTT. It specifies CASSDGYRGVTGELFF.

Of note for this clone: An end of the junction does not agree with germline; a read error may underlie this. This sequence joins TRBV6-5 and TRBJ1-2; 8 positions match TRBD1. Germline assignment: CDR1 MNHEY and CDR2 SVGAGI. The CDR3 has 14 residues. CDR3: CASSWDRSNYGYTF. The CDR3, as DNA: TGTGCCAGCAGTTGGGACAGGTCTAATTATGGCTACACCTTC.

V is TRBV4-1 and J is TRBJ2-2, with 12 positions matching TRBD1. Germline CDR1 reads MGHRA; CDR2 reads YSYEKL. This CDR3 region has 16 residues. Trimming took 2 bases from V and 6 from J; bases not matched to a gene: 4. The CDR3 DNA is TGCGCCAGCAGCCAATTGGGACAGGGGGCGCCCGGGGAGCTGTTTTTT. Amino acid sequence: CASSQLGQGAPGELFF.

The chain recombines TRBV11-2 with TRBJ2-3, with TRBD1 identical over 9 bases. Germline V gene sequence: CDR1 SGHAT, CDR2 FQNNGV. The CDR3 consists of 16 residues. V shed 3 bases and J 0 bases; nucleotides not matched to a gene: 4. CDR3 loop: CASSFGTGLSTDTQYF. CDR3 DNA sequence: TGTGCCAGCAGCTTCGGGACAGGGTTAAGCACAGATACGCAGTATTTT.

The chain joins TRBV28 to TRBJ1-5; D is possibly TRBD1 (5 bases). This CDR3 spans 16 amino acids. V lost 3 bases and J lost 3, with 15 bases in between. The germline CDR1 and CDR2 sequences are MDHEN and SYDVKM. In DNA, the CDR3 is TGTGCCAGCAGTTTCGTTCGGGGGAAGGTCAATCAGCCCCAGCATTTT. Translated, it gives CASSFVRGKVNQPQHF.

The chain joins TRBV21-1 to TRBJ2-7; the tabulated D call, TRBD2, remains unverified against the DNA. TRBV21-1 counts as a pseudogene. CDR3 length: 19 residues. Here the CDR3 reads CASSPWASGGGDGTYEQYF. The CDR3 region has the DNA TGTGCCAGCAGCCCCTGGGCTAGCGGGGGAGGAGACGGTACCTACGAGCAGTACTTC.

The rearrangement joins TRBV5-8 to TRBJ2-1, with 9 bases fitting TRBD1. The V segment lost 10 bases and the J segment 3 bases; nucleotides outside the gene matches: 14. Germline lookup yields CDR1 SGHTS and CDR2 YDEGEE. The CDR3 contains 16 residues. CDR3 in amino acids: CASARTGQGYYNEQFF. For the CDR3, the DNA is TGTGCCTCCGCACGAACTGGACAGGGGTACTACAATGAGCAGTTCTTC.

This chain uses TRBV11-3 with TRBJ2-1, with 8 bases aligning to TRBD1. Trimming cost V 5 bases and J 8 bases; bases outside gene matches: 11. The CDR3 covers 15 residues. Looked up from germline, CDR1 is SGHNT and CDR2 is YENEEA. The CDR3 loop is CASSPSLQGADEQFF. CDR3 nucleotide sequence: TGTGCCAGCAGCCCGTCCCTTCAGGGGGCCGATGAGCAGTTCTTC.

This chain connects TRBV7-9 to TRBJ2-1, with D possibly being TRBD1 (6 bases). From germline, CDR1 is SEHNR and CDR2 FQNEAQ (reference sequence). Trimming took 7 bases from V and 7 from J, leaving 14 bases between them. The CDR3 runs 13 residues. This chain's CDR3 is CASNRLGGNEQFF. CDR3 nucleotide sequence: TGTGCCAGCAACCGCCTAGGGGGAAATGAGCAGTTCTTC. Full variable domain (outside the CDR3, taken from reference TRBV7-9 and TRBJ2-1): DTGVSQNPRHKITKRGQNVTFRCDPISEHNRLYWYRQTLGQGPEFLTYFQNEAQLEKSRLLSDRFSAERPKGSFSTLEIQRTEQGDSAMYLCASNRLGGNEQFFGPGTRLTVL.

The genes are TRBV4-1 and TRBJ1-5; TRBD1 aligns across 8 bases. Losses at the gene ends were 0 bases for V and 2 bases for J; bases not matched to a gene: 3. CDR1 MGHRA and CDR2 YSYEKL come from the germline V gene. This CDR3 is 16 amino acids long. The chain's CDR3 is CASSQDPTGGNQPQHF. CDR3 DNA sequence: TGCGCCAGCAGCCAAGATCCGACAGGGGGCAATCAGCCCCAGCATTTT.

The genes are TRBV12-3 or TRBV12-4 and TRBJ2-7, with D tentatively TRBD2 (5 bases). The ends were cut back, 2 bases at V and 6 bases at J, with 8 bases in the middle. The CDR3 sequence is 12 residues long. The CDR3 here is CASSLSRGEQYF. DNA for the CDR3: TGTGCCAGCAGTTTAAGCCGGGGCGAGCAGTACTTC.

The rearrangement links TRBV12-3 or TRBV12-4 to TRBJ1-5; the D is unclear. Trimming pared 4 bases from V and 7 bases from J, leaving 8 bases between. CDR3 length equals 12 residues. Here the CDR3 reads CASSSPAQPQHF. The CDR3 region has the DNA TGTGCCAGCAGTTCACCAGCGCAGCCCCAGCATTTT.

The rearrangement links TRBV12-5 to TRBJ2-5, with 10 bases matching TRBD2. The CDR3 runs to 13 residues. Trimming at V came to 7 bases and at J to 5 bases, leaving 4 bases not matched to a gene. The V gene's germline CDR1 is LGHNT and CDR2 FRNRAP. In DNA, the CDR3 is TGTGCTAGTGTAGCGGGGGGTTCGGAGACCCAGTACTTC. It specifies CASVAGGSETQYF.

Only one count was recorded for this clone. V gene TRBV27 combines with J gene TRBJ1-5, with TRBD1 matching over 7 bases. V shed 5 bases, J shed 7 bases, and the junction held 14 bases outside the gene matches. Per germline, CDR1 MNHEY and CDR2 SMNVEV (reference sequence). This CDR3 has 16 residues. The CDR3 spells CASSPRTGLLGQPQHF. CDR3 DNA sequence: TGTGCCAGCAGTCCCCGGACAGGTCTCTTGGGGCAGCCCCAGCATTTT.

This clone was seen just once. CDR3 amino acids: CASSPPSTSTDTQYF. The CDR3 region has the DNA TGTGCCAGCTCACCACCTAGTACTAGCACAGATACGCAGTATTTT. V and J are TRBV18 and TRBJ2-3; D is unclear. This CDR3 comprises 15 residues. Trimming took off 0 bases at V and 0 bases at J, with 7 bases between the two ends. Germline-derived CDR1 and CDR2 are KGHSH and LQKENI.

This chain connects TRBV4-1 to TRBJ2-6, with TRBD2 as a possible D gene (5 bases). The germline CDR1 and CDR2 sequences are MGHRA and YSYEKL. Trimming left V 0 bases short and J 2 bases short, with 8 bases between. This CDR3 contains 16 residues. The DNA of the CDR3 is TGCGCCAGCAGCCAAGACAGGAGGACTGGGGCCAACGTCCTGACTTTC. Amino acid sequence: CASSQDRRTGANVLTF.

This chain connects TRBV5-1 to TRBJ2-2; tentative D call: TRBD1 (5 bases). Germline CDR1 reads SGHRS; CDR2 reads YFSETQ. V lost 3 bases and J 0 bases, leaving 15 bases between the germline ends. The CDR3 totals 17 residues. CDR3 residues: CASSSAGWYPNTGELFF. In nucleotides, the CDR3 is TGCGCCAGCAGCTCCGCAGGGTGGTATCCGAACACCGGGGAGCTGTTTTTT.

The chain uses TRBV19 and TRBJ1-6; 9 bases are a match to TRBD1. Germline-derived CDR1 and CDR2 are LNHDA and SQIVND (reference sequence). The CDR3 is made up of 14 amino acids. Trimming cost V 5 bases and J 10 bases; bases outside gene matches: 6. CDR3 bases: TGTGCCAGTAGTCCGGGACAGGGTTGGTCACCCCTCCACTTT. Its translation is CASSPGQGWSPLHF. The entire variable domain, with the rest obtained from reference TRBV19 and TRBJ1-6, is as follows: DGGITQSPKYLFRKEGQNVTLSCEQNLNHDAMYWYRQDPGQGLRLIYYSQIVNDFQKGDIAEGYSVSREKKESFPLTVTSAQKNPTAFYLCASSPGQGWSPLHFGNGTRLTVT.

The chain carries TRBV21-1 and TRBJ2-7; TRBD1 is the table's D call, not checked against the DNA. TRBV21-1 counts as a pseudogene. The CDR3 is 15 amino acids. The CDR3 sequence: CASTLGANYSYEQYF. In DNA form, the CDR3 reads TGTGCCAGTACCCTTGGGGCCAATTATTCCTACGAGCAGTACTTC.

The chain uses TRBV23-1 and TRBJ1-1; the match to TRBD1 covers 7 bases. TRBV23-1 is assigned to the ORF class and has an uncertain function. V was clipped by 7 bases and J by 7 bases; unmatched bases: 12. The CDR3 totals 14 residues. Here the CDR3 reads CASKSAGGGIEAFF. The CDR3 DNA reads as TGCGCCAGCAAAAGTGCCGGAGGGGGCATTGAAGCTTTCTTT.

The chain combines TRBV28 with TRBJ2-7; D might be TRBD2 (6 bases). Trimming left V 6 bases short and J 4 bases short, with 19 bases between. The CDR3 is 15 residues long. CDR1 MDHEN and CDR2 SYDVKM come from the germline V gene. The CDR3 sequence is CASSQTRSGGYEQYF. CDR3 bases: TGTGCCAGCAGCCAAACGAGATCAGGAGGGTACGAGCAGTACTTC.

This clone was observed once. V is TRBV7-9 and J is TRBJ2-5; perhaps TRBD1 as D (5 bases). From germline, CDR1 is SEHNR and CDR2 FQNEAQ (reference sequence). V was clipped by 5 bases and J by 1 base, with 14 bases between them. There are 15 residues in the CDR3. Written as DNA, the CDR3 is TGTGCCAGCAGCCTGGGGCCGCATTCCCAAGAGACCCAGTACTTC. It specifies CASSLGPHSQETQYF.